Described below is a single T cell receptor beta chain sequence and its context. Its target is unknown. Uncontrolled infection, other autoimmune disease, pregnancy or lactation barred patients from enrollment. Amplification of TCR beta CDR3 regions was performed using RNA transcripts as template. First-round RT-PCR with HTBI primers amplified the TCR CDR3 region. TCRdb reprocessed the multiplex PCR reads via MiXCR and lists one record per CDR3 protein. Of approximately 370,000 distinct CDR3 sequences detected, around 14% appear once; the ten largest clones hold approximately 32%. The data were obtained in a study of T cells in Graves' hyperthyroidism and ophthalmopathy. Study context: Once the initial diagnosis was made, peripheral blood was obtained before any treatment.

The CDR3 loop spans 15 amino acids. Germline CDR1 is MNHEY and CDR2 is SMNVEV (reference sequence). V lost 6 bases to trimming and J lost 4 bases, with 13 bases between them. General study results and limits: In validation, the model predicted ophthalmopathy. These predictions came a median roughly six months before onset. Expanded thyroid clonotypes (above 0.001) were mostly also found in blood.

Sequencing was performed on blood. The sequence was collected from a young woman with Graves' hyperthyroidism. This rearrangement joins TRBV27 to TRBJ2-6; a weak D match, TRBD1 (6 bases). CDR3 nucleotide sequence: TGTGCCAGCAGCATAACAGGGTACGGGGCCAACGTCCTGACTTTC. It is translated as CASSITGYGANVLTF.